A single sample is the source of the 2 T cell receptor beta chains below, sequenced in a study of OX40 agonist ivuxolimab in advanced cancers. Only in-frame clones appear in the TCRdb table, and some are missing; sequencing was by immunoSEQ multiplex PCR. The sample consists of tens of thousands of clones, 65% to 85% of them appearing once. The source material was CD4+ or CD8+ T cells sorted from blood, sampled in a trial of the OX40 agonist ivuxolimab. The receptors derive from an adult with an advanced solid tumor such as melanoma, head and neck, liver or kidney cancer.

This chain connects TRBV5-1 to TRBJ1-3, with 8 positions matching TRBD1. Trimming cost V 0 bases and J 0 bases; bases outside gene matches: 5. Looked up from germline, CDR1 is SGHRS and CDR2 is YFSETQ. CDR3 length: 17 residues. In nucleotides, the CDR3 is TGCGCCAGCAGCTTGGCCGGGGGACAGGACTCTGGAAACACCATATATTTT. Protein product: CASSLAGGQDSGNTIYF.

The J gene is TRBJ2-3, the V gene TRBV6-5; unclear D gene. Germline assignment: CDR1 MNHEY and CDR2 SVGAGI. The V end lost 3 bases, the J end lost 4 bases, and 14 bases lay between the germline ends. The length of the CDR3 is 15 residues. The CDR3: CASSYGRPGADTQYF. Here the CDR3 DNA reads TGTGCCAGCAGTTATGGACGACCTGGGGCAGATACGCAGTATTTT.